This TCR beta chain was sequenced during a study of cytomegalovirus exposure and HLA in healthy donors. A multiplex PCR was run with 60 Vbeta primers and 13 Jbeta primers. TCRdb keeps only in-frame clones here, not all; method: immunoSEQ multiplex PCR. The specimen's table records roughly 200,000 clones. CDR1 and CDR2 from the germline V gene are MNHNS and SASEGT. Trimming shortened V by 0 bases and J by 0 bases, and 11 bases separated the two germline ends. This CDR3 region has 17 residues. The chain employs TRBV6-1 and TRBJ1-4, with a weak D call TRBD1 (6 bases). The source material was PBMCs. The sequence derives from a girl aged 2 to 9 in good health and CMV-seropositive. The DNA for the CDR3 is TGTGCCAGCAGTGAAGCGTACAGGGCTGCAACTAATGAAAAACTGTTTTTT. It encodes CASSEAYRAATNEKLFF.